The sequence of this T cell receptor beta chain was determined in a study of T cell responses to AZD1222 COVID-19 vaccine. This clone was seen a few times. This table comes from immunoSEQ multiplex PCR, and its TCRdb copy is limited to in-frame clones, with some not included. The repertoire has more than 100,000 clones, 65% to 90% of them found once; the top ten carry 7.9%. This receptor was identified in an adult who received the MenACWY meningococcal vaccine as a control. This specimen consisted of peripheral blood, obtained 28 days after the second dose of the MenACWY control vaccine.

CDR3 bases: TGTGCCAGCAGCTTAAGTCAGGCCTCACCTTATGGCTACACCTTC. It is translated as CASSLSQASPYGYTF. The chain employs TRBV5-6 and TRBJ1-2; D unclear. V lost 2 bases and J lost 5, with 16 bases in between. Germline V lookup: CDR1 SGHDT, CDR2 YYEEEE. CDR3 length: 15 amino acids. The whole variable domain, filled in from reference TRBV5-6 and TRBJ1-2, reads DAGVTQSPTHLIKTRGQQVTLRCSPKSGHDTVSWYQQALGQGPQFIFQYYEEEERQRGNFPDRFSGHQFPNYSSELNVNALLLGDSALYLCASSLSQASPYGYTFGSGTRLTVV.